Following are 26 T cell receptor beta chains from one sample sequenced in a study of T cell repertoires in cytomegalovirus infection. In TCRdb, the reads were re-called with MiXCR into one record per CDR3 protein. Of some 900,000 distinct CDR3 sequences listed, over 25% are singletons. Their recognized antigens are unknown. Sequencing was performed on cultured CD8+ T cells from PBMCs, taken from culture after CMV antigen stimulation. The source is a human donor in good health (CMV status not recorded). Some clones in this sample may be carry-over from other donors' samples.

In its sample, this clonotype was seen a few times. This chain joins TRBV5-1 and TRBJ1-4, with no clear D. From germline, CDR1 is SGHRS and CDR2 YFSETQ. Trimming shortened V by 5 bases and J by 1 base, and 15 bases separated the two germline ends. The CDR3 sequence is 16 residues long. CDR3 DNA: TGCGCCAGCAGACCGGACCTATCTCTAACTAATGAAAAACTGTTTTTT. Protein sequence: CASRPDLSLTNEKLFF.

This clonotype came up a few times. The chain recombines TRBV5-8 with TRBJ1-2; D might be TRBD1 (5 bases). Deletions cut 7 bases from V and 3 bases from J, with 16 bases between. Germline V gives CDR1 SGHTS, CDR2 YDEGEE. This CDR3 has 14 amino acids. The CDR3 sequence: CASPGPGIDYGYTF. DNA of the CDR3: TGTGCCAGCCCCGGACCAGGGATAGACTATGGCTACACCTTC.

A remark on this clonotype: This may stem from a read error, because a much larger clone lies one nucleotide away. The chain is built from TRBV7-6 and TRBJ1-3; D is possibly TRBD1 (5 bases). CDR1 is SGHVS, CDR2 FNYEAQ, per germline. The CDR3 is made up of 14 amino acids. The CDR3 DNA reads TGTGCCAGCAGCTTAGCGACAGCTGGAAACGCCATATATTTT. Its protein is CASSLATAGNAIYF.

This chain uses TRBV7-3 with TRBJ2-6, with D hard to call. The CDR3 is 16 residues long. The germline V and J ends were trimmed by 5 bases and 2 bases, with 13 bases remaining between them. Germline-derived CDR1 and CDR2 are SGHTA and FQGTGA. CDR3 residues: CASSLTSQAGANVLTF. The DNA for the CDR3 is TGTGCCAGCAGCCTGACGTCCCAGGCTGGGGCCAACGTCCTGACTTTC.

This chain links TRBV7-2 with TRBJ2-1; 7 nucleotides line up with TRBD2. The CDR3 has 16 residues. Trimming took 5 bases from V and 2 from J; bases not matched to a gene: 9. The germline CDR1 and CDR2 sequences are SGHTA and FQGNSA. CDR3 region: CASSPRGVEPYNEQFF. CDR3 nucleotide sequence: TGTGCCAGCAGCCCCCGGGGGGTAGAGCCCTACAATGAGCAGTTCTTC.

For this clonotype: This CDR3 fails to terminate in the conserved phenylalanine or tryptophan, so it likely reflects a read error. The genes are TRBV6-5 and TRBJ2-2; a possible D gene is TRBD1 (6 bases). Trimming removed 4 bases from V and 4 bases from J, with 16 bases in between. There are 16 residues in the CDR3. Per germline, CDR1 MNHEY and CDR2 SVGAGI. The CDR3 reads CASSWPSGTITGELFY. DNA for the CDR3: TGTGCCAGCAGTTGGCCCTCCGGGACAATCACCGGGGAGCTGTTTTAT.

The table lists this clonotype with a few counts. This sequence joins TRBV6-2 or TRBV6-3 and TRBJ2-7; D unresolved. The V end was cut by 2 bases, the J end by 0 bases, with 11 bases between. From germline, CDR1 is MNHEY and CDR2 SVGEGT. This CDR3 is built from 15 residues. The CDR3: CASSYRVSGSYEQYV. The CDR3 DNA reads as TGTGCCAGCAGTTACCGAGTATCCGGCTCCTACGAGCAGTACGTC.

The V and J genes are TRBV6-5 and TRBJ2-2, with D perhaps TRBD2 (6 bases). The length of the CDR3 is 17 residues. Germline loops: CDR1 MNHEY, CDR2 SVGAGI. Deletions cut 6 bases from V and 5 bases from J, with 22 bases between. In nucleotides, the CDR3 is TGTGCCAGCAGATTCGGGACTTCACCCCAGGTGACCGGGGAGCTGTTTTTT. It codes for CASRFGTSPQVTGELFF.

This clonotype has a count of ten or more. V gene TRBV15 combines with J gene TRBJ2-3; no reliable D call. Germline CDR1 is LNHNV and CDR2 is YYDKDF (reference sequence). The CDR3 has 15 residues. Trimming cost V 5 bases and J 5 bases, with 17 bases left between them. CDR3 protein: CATSPERQSIDTQYF. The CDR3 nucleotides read TGTGCCACCAGCCCCGAGAGGCAGTCCATAGATACGCAGTATTTT.

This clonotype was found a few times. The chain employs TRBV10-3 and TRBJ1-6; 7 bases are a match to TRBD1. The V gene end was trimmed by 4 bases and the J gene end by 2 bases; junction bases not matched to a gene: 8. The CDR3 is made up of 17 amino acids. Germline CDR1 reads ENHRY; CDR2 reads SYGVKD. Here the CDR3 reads CAISADAGGTYNSPLHF. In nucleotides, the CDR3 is TGTGCCATCAGTGCGGACGCAGGGGGTACCTATAATTCACCCCTCCACTTT.

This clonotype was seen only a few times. The CDR3 sequence is CASSQAGGNTEAFF. In nucleotides, the CDR3 is TGTGCCAGCAGCCAAGCCGGGGGGAACACTGAAGCTTTCTTT. V usage is TRBV4-2 and J usage is TRBJ1-1; TRBD1 is a possible D gene (5 bases). V lost 1 base and J 1 base, leaving 7 bases between the germline ends. CDR3 length: 14 residues. The V gene's germline CDR1 is LGHNA and CDR2 YNFKEQ.

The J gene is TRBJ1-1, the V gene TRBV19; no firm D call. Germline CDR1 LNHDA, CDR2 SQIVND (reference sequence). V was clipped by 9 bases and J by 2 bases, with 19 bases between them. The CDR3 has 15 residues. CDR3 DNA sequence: TGTGCCAGCATGGAACCGTCCTACTTAAACACTGAAGCTTTCTTT. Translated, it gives CASMEPSYLNTEAFF.

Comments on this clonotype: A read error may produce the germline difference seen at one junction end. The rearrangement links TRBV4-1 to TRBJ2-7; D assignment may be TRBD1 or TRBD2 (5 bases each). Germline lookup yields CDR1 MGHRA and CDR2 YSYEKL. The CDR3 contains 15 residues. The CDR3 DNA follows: TGTGCCAGCAGCCAAGAGGCCTACGGGACGTACGAGCAGTACTTC. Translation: CASSQEAYGTYEQYF.

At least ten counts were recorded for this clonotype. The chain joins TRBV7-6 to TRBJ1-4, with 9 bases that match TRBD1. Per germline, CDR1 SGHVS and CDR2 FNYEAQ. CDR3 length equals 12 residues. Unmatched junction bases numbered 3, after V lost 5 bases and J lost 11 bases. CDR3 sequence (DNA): TGTGCCAGCAGCGGGGACAGGGAGAAACTGTTTTTT. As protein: CASSGDREKLFF. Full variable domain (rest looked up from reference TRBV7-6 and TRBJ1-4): GAGVSQSPRYKVTKRGQDVALRCDPISGHVSLYWYRQALGQGPEFLTYFNYEAQQDKSGLPNDRFSAERPEGSISTLTIQRTEQRDSAMYRCASSGDREKLFFGSGTQLSVL.

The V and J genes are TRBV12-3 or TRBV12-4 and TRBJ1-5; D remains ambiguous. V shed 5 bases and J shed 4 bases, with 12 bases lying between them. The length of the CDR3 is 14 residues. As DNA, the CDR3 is TGTGCCAGCAGTACTGACCCACGAAATCAGCCCCAGCATTTT. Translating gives CASSTDPRNQPQHF.

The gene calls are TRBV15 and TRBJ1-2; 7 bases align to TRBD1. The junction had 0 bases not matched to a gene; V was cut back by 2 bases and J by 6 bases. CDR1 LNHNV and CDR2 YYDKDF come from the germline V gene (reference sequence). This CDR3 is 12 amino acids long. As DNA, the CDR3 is TGTGCCACCAGCAGAACAGGGGATGGCTACACCTTC. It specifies CATSRTGDGYTF. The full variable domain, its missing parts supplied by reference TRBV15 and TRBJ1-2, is DAMVIQNPRYQVTQFGKPVTLSCSQTLNHNVMYWYQQKSSQAPKLLFHYYDKDFNNEADTPDNFQSRRPNTSFCFLDIRSPGLGDTAMYLCATSRTGDGYTFGSGTRLTVV.

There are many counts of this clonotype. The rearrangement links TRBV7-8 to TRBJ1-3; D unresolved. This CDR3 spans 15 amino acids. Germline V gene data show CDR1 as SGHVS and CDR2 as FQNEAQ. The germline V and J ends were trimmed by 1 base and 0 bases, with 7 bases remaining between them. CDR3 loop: CASSLDGYSGNTIYF. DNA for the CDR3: TGTGCCAGCAGCTTAGACGGATACTCTGGAAACACCATATATTTT. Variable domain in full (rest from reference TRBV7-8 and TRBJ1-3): GAGVSQSPRYKVAKRGQDVALRCDPISGHVSLFWYQQALGQGPEFLTYFQNEAQLDKSGLPSDRFFAERPEGSVSTLKIQRTQQEDSAVYLCASSLDGYSGNTIYFGEGSWLTVV.

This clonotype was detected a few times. CDR3 sequence (DNA): TGTGCCAGCAGCCCCTCTGACAGTCCGGGGGCTTTCTTT. It yields the protein CASSPSDSPGAFF. The chain combines TRBV7-8 with TRBJ1-1, with a weak D call TRBD1 (5 bases). V lost 5 bases and J lost 11, with 18 bases in between. CDR1 and CDR2 (germline): SGHVS, FQNEAQ. This CDR3 is 13 amino acids long.

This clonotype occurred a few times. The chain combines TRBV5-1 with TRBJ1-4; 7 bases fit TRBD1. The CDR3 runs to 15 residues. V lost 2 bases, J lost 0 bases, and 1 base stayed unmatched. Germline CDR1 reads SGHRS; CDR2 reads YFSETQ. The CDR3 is CASSFDRATNEKLFF. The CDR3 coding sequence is TGCGCCAGCAGCTTTGACAGGGCAACTAATGAAAAACTGTTTTTT.

CDR3 nucleotide sequence: TGTGCCAGCAGCGAGGAGACTGGCACAGATACGCAGTATTTT. It specifies CASSEETGTDTQYF. J is TRBJ2-3 and V is TRBV5-5; no reliable D call. Trimming removed 4 bases at V and 1 base at J, with 10 bases between. The CDR3 loop spans 14 amino acids. Germline assignment: CDR1 SGHKS and CDR2 YYEKEE (reference sequence).

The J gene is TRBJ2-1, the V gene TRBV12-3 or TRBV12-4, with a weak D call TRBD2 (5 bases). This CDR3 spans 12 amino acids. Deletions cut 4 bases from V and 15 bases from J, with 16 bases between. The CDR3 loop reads CASSSAAPTLFF. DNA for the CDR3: TGTGCCAGCAGTTCAGCGGCTCCCACGCTGTTCTTC.

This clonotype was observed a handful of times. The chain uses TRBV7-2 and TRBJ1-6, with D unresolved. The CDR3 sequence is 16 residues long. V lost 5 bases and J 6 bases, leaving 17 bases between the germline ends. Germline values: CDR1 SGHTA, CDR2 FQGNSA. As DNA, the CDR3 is TGTGCCAGCAGCCCCGACGGGCGGGCTGGTAATTCACCCCTCCACTTT. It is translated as CASSPDGRAGNSPLHF.

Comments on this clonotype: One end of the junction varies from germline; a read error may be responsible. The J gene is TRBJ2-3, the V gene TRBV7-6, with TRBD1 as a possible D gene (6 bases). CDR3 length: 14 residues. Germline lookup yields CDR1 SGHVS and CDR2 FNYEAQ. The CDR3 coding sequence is TGTACCAGCAGCTTAGGGGGTGGCACAGATACGCAGTATTTT. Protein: CTSSLGGGTDTQYF.

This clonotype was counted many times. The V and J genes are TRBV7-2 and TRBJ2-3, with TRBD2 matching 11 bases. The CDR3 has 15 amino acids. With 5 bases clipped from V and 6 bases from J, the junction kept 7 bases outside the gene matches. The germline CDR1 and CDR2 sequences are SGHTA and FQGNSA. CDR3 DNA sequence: TGTGCCAGCAGCCTTAGCGGGGGGGCTAGGGATACGCAGTATTTT. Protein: CASSLSGGARDTQYF. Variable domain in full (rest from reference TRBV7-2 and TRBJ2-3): GAGVSQSPSNKVTEKGKDVELRCDPISGHTALYWYRQSLGQGLEFLIYFQGNSAPDKSGLPSDRFSAERTGGSVSTLTIQRTQQEDSAVYLCASSLSGGARDTQYFGPGTRLTVL.

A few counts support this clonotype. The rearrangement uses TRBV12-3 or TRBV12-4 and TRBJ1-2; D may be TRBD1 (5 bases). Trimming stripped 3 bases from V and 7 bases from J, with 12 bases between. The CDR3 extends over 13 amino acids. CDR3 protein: CASSFGRASGYTF. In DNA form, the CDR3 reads TGTGCCAGCAGTTTTGGCAGGGCAAGTGGCTACACCTTC.

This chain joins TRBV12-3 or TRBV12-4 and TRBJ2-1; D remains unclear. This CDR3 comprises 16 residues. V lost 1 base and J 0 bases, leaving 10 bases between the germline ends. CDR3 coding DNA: TGTGCCAGCAGTTTAGGGGCCCCGAGCTCCTACAATGAGCAGTTCTTC. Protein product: CASSLGAPSSYNEQFF.